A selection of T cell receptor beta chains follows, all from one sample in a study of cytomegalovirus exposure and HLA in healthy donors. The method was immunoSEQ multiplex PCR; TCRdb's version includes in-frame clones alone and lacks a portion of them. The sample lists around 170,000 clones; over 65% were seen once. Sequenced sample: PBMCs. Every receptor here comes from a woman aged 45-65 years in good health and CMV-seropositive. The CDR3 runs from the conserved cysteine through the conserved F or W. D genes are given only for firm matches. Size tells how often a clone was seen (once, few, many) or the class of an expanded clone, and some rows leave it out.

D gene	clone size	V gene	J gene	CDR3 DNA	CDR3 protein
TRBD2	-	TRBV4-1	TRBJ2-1	TGCGCCAGCAGCCGAGGACTAGCGGGGGGTGGAACCTACAATGAGCAGTTCTTC	CASSRGLAGGGTYNEQFF
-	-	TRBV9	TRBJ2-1	TGTGCCAGCAGCGTGAGTAGCTCCTACAATGAGCAGTTCTTC	CASSVSSSYNEQFF
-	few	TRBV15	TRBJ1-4	TGTGCCACCAGCAGAGATCCCCTTCAACGAGGGGGGGGAACTAATGAAAAACTGTTTTTT	CATSRDPLQRGGGTNEKLFF
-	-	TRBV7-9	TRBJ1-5	TGTGCCAGCAGCGAAGGACTTGACAGCAATCAGCCCCAGCATTTT	CASSEGLDSNQPQHF
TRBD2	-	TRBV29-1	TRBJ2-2	TGCAGCGTGGGGACTAGCGGGGGGGGGATCACCGGGGAGCTGTTTTTT	CSVGTSGGGITGELFF
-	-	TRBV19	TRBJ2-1	TGTGCCAGCTCCCCGGGAGACAGGCGGGGGAATGAGCAGTTCTTC	CASSPGDRRGNEQFF
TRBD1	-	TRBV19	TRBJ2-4	TGTGCCAGTAGTACCCGACAGGGAAGTTTATCCATTCAGTACTTC	CASSTRQGSLSIQYF
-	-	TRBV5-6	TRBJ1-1	TGTGCCAGCAGCCCCAAGGGACAACGCATGAACACTGAAGCTTTCTTT	CASSPKGQRMNTEAFF
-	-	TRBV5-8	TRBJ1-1	TGTGCCAGCATCGGGCGGGTGAACACTGAAGCTTTCTTT	CASIGRVNTEAFF
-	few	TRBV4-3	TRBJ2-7	TGCGCCAGCAGCCAAGCTTTTTCCGGGTCCTACTACGAGCAGTACTTC	CASSQAFSGSYYEQYF
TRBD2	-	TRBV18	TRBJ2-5	TGTGCCAGCTCCTCCCCGGGGGGGTCGCGAGAGACCCAGTACTTC	CASSSPGGSRETQYF
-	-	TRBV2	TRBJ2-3	TGTGCCAGCAGTGATGATACTAGCACAGATACGCAGTATTTT	CASSDDTSTDTQYF
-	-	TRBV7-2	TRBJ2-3	TGTGCCAGCAGCCTAACGGGCACAGATACGCAGTATTTT	CASSLTGTDTQYF
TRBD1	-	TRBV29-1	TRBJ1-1	TGCAGCGTTGAAAAGGGGGCCACGCGGAGAACTGAAGCTTTCTTT	CSVEKGATRRTEAFF
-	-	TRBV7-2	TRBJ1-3	TGTGCCAGCAGCTTAGAGACAGGACGTACATCTGGAAACACCATATATTTT	CASSLETGRTSGNTIYF
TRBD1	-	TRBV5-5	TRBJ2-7	TGTGCCAGCAGTACTGTGGTGACAGGGGCCCGTTACGAGCAGTACTTC	CASSTVVTGARYEQYF
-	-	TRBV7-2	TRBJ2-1	TGTGCCAGCAGCTTAGGAGGGACCTACAATGAGCAGTTCTTC	CASSLGGTYNEQFF
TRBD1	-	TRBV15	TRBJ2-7	TGTGCCACCAGCAGAGGGCCGGGACAGGAGAACGAGCAGTACTTC	CATSRGPGQENEQYF
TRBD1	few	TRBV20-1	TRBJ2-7	TGCAGTGCTGGGACAGCCTACGAGCAGTACTTC	CSAGTAYEQYF
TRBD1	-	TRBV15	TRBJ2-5	TGTGCCACCAGCAGAGATCTCGGCAGGGGGGAGACCCAGTACTTC	CATSRDLGRGETQYF
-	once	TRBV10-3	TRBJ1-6	TGTGCCAGCAGTGACCAGGGTTACAATTCACCCCTCCACTTT	CASSDQGYNSPLHF
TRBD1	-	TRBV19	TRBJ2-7	TGTGCCAGTAGTATCGGACAGGGGGCCGGGGAGCAGTACTTC	CASSIGQGAGEQYF
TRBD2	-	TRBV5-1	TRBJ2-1	TGCGCCAGTCGAGCGGGGGGGAATGTCAATGAGCAGTTCTTC	CASRAGGNVNEQFF
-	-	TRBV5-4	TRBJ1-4	TGTGCCAGCAGCTTGGCCCCCACGGTTGAAAAACTGTTTTTT	CASSLAPTVEKLFF
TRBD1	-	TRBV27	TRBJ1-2	TGTGCCAGCAGTTTCTCCGACAGGGGTCAAATCGGTACGGGCTACACCTTC	CASSFSDRGQIGTGYTF
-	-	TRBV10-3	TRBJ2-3	TGTGCCATCGGTCGACTAAGTTCTAGCACAGATACGCAGTATTTT	CAIGRLSSSTDTQYF
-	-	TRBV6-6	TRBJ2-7	TGTGCCAGCAGTTACTCGATGGAAGGGAGCGAGCAGTACTTC	CASSYSMEGSEQYF
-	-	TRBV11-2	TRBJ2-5	TGTGCCAGCAGCCCGCCGTTCGGAGAGACCCAGTACTTC	CASSPPFGETQYF
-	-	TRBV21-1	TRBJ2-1	TGTGCCAGCAGCAAAGCCCAAGGGCGGACAGTGTACAATGAGCAGTTCTTC	CASSKAQGRTVYNEQFF
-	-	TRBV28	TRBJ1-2	TGTGCCAGCAGTTCTGGGGCCAACTATGGCTACACCTTC	CASSSGANYGYTF
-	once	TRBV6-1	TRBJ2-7	TGTGCCAGCAGTGATCCTGGGATAGGGGTCTACGAGCAGTACTTC	CASSDPGIGVYEQYF
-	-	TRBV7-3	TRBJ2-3	TGTGCCAGCAGCTTCACGGGGGGCACAGATACGCAGTATTTT	CASSFTGGTDTQYF
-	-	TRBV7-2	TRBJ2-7	TGTGCCAGCAGCTTAGTGGCCAAGAACGAGCAGTACTTC	CASSLVAKNEQYF
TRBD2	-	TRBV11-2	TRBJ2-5	TGTGCCAGCAGCCGGACGCGGGGGGAAGAGACCCAGTACTTC	CASSRTRGEETQYF
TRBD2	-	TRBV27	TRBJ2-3	TGTGCCAGCAGTTTAGTCGCGGGGGTGCTAAATACGCAGTATTTT	CASSLVAGVLNTQYF
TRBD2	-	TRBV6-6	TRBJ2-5	TGTGCCAGTGGACTAGCGGGGGGGATTGGTGAGACCCAGTACTTC	CASGLAGGIGETQYF
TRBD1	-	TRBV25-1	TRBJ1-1	TGTGCCAGCAGTTCGACAGGGGGAGAAGCTTTCTTT	CASSSTGGEAFF
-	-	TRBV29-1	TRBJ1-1	TGCAGCGTTGGAGTCACAGCGAACACTGAAGCTTTCTTT	CSVGVTANTEAFF
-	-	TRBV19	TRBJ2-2	TGTGCCAGTAAACCGGGACTCTACACCGGGGAGCTGTTTTTT	CASKPGLYTGELFF
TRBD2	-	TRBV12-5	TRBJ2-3	TGTGCTAGTGTCGGGGGAGGGGATACGCAGTATTTT	CASVGGGDTQYF
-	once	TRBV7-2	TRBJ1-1	TGTGCCAGCAGCCCGCGGGGGGGGGCTAACACTGAAGCTTTCTTT	CASSPRGGANTEAFF
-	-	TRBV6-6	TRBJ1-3	TGTGCCAGCAGCTCCCCGGGGAGGGGAAACACCATATATTTT	CASSSPGRGNTIYF
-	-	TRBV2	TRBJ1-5	TGTGCCAGCAGCTCGGATGGAGGCAGCAATCAGCCCCAGCATTTT	CASSSDGGSNQPQHF
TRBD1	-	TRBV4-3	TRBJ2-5	TGCGCCAGCAGCCAAGGGACGAGACAGGGATGGTACCAAGAGACCCAGTACTTC	CASSQGTRQGWYQETQYF
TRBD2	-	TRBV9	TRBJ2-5	TGTGCCAGCAGCAACCGCCTGAGCGGGGCTGAGACCCAGTACTTC	CASSNRLSGAETQYF
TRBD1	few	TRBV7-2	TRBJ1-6	TGTGCCAGCAGCGTAGCAGGGGGCAGGACCGATTCACCCCTCCACTTT	CASSVAGGRTDSPLHF